The 27 T cell receptor beta chains reported below all come from one sample, sequenced in a study of blood T cell repertoires in COVID-19. Sequencing used immunoSEQ multiplex PCR; TCRdb keeps in-frame clones, though not all of them. Of about 220,000 clones in the sample, around 90% were seen once. The sequencing sample was made of PBMCs or T cells enriched from blood (not recorded which). These receptors came from a man aged 25 to 45 who had been exposed to COVID-19.

The rearrangement joins TRBV12-3 or TRBV12-4 to TRBJ1-2; D perhaps matches TRBD1 (5 bases). Trimming took off 3 bases at V and 6 bases at J, with 11 bases between the two ends. CDR3 length equals 13 residues. The CDR3 bases are TGTGCCAGCAGTTTCTCAGGGCCTAATGGCTACACCTTC. Protein: CASSFSGPNGYTF.

The chain carries TRBV19 and TRBJ1-5, with D unclear. V was cut by 0 bases and J by 0 bases, with 9 bases left in between. Germline V gene sequence: CDR1 LNHDA, CDR2 SQIVND (reference sequence). The CDR3 is 16 amino acids. The CDR3 reads CASSIESRDSNQPQHF. The CDR3 nucleotides are TGTGCCAGTAGTATAGAGTCCCGGGATAGCAATCAGCCCCAGCATTTT. Combining the CDR3 with reference TRBV19 and TRBJ1-5 gives the whole variable domain DGGITQSPKYLFRKEGQNVTLSCEQNLNHDAMYWYRQDPGQGLRLIYYSQIVNDFQKGDIAEGYSVSREKKESFPLTVTSAQKNPTAFYLCASSIESRDSNQPQHFGDGTRLSIL.

The V call is TRBV5-1, the J call TRBJ2-1; TRBD2 matches 12 bases. Germline lookup yields CDR1 SGHRS and CDR2 YFSETQ. V shed 3 bases and J 9 bases; nucleotides not matched to a gene: 10. This CDR3 region has 16 residues. CDR3 sequence: CASSSYSSGGAGEQFF. The CDR3 DNA reads TGCGCCAGCAGCTCCTACTCTAGCGGGGGGGCCGGTGAGCAGTTCTTC. The full variable domain, rest sourced from reference TRBV5-1 and TRBJ2-1, is KAGVTQTPRYLIKTRGQQVTLSCSPISGHRSVSWYQQTPGQGLQFLFEYFSETQRNKGNFPGRFSGRQFSNSRSEMNVSTLELGDSALYLCASSSYSSGGAGEQFFGPGTRLTVL.

The gene calls are TRBV5-1 and TRBJ2-7, with D hard to call. Germline lookup yields CDR1 SGHRS and CDR2 YFSETQ. V lost 7 bases and J lost 4, with 12 bases in between. CDR3 length: 12 residues. The CDR3 reads CASRKDNYEQYF. The CDR3 coding sequence is TGCGCCAGCCGCAAAGACAATTACGAGCAGTACTTC.

In its sample, this clone was seen once. The chain carries TRBV11-2 and TRBJ1-2; no reliable D call. Trimming took 0 bases from V and 4 from J, leaving 9 bases between them. Germline CDR1 is SGHAT and CDR2 is FQNNGV. The CDR3 length is 14 residues. The CDR3: CASSLDHIRYGYTF. CDR3 bases: TGTGCCAGCAGCTTAGACCACATTCGCTATGGCTACACCTTC.

The J gene is TRBJ2-7, the V gene TRBV5-1; the D gene is possibly TRBD2 (5 bases). CDR1 is SGHRS, CDR2 YFSETQ, per germline. V lost 4 bases and J 4 bases, leaving 18 bases between the germline ends. The length of the CDR3 is 15 residues. Written as DNA, the CDR3 is TGCGCCAGCAGCGACACCCCGGAGGCCGGGTACGAGCAGTACTTC. This encodes CASSDTPEAGYEQYF.

The V gene is TRBV5-4, the J gene TRBJ1-2, with 7 bases identical to TRBD1. The length of the CDR3 is 15 residues. After removal of 4 bases from V and 4 bases from J, the junction contained 10 bases not matched to a gene. The germline CDR1 and CDR2 sequences are SGHNT and YYREEE (reference sequence). The CDR3 reads CASSPEGTAFYGYTF. The CDR3 DNA reads as TGTGCCAGCAGCCCCGAAGGGACAGCGTTCTATGGCTACACCTTC.

The chain links TRBV19 to TRBJ2-7; D might be TRBD2 (7 bases). V was shortened by 3 bases and J by 5 bases, with 17 bases between the two germline ends. The CDR3 loop spans 15 amino acids. Germline lookup yields CDR1 LNHDA and CDR2 SQIVND (reference sequence). As DNA, the CDR3 is TGTGCCAGTAGTATCATTGGTGGGGGGGCTCACGAGCAGTACTTC. The encoded protein is CASSIIGGGAHEQYF.

V is TRBV5-5 and J is TRBJ1-5; D may be TRBD1 (6 bases). The CDR3 has 18 amino acids. Germline CDR1 is SGHKS and CDR2 is YYEKEE (reference sequence). The germline V and J ends were trimmed by 2 bases and 0 bases, with 18 bases remaining between them. The CDR3 DNA is TGTGCCAGCAGCTTCTCTCCGGACAGCCTATATAGCAATCAGCCCCAGCATTTT. It encodes CASSFSPDSLYSNQPQHF.

The genes are TRBV6-4 and TRBJ2-3; 16 bases are shared with TRBD2. The CDR3 totals 16 residues. Unmatched junction bases numbered 4, after V lost 5 bases and J lost 5 bases. Germline-derived CDR1 and CDR2 are MRHNA and SNTAGT. The CDR3 DNA sequence: TGTGCCAGCAGTCCGGGACTAGCGGGGGGGAGAGATACGCAGTATTTT. This gives the protein CASSPGLAGGRDTQYF.

This rearrangement joins TRBV7-2 to TRBJ1-1; D ambiguous. The CDR3 has 12 residues. Germline V gene sequence: CDR1 SGHTA, CDR2 FQGNSA. The ends were cut back, 1 base at V and 11 bases at J, with 11 bases in the middle. The CDR3 DNA follows: TGTGCCAGCAGCTTAGTTACCGGAGGTGCTTTCTTT. As protein: CASSLVTGGAFF.

The chain couples TRBV5-1 to TRBJ2-5; D is undetermined. CDR3 length: 14 amino acids. Deletions cut 1 base from V and 5 bases from J, with 12 bases between. Germline CDR1 and CDR2: SGHRS and YFSETQ. The CDR3 sequence is CASSLSLERETQYF. DNA of the CDR3: TGCGCCAGCAGCTTGTCTCTCGAGAGGGAGACCCAGTACTTC.

This chain links TRBV7-9 with TRBJ1-2, with D unresolved. Looked up from germline, CDR1 is SEHNR and CDR2 is FQNEAQ (reference sequence). The CDR3 spans 13 residues. V lost 5 bases and J lost 8, with 15 bases in between. The CDR3 reads CASSPPESGGYTF. The CDR3 bases are TGTGCCAGCAGCCCACCAGAGTCGGGGGGCTACACCTTC.

The chain has TRBV4-2 and TRBJ1-2; 7 nucleotides line up with TRBD1. This CDR3 spans 16 amino acids. V was pared by 0 bases and J by 4 bases, with 8 bases of the junction left unmatched. CDR1 and CDR2 (germline): LGHNA, YNFKEQ. Here the CDR3 reads CASSQDPIGTAYGYTF. The CDR3 DNA is TGTGCCAGCAGCCAAGATCCCATTGGGACAGCCTATGGCTACACCTTC.

The chain combines TRBV4-1 with TRBJ2-2, with a tentative D call TRBD2 (6 bases). The V end lost 4 bases, the J end lost 2 bases, and 20 bases lay between the germline ends. Germline assignment: CDR1 MGHRA and CDR2 YSYEKL. The CDR3 is 18 amino acids. CDR3 in amino acids: CASSRGTSYMDNTGELFF. Here the CDR3 DNA reads TGCGCCAGCAGCCGCGGGACCAGCTACATGGACAACACCGGGGAGCTGTTTTTT.

A remark on this clone: Other nucleotide sequences from this sample produce the same CDR3. The rearrangement uses TRBV7-3 and TRBJ2-6, with 7 bases fitting TRBD1. V lost 2 bases, J lost 1 base, and 14 bases stayed unmatched. The length of the CDR3 is 20 residues. Germline-derived CDR1 and CDR2 are SGHTA and FQGTGA. DNA of the CDR3: TGTGCCAGCAGCTTATACGCTGGTGGGACAGTCCCTTCTGGGGCCAACGTCCTGACTTTC. It encodes CASSLYAGGTVPSGANVLTF.

The chain employs TRBV30 and TRBJ1-6; tentatively, D is TRBD1 (6 bases). This CDR3 is 14 amino acids long. Trimming removed 5 bases from V and 9 bases from J, with 17 bases in between. Germline values: CDR1 GTSNPN, CDR2 SVGIG (reference sequence). CDR3 DNA: TGTGCCTGGTACTCAGGGGTCCGGGGTTCACCCCTCCACTTT. Protein sequence: CAWYSGVRGSPLHF.

The J gene is TRBJ2-7, the V gene TRBV18, with 9 bases fitting TRBD1. The V gene end was trimmed by 3 bases and the J gene end by 5 bases; junction bases not matched to a gene: 14. This CDR3 comprises 17 residues. From germline, CDR1 is KGHSH and CDR2 LQKENI. In DNA form, the CDR3 reads TGTGCCAGCTCACCCGAGGCGACAGGGGGATTCAGGGACGAGCAGTACTTC. This encodes CASSPEATGGFRDEQYF. The full variable domain, with the rest looked up from reference TRBV18 and TRBJ2-7, is NAGVMQNPRHLVRRRGQEARLRCSPMKGHSHVYWYRQLPEEGLKFMVYLQKENIIDESGMPKERFSAEFPKEGPSILRIQQVVRGDSAAYFCASSPEATGGFRDEQYFGPGTRLTVT.

V usage is TRBV25-1 and J usage is TRBJ2-7; the D gene is possibly TRBD1 (5 bases). Per the germline V gene, CDR1 is MGHDK and CDR2 is SYGVNS. The V end lost 3 bases, the J end lost 5 bases, and 17 bases lay between the germline ends. The CDR3 extends over 15 amino acids. Here the CDR3 DNA reads TGTGCCAGCAGTGATATGGGTCAGGGTAACGACGAGCAGTACTTC. It codes for CASSDMGQGNDEQYF.

The V gene is TRBV4-2, the J gene TRBJ2-2; D is ambiguous. Trimming removed 1 base from V and 1 base from J, with 7 bases in between. Germline V CDR1 and CDR2: LGHNA, YNFKEQ. The CDR3 sequence is 15 residues long. The CDR3 DNA reads as TGTGCCAGCAGCCAAGTACAAGAGAACACCGGGGAGCTGTTTTTT. Translation gives CASSQVQENTGELFF.

J is TRBJ2-5 and V is TRBV5-1; 12 bases agree with TRBD2. The V gene end was trimmed by 4 bases and the J gene end by 1 base; junction bases not matched to a gene: 8. This CDR3 comprises 17 residues. Germline V lookup: CDR1 SGHRS, CDR2 YFSETQ. The chain's CDR3 is CASSLRLAGELQETQYF. In nucleotides, the CDR3 is TGCGCCAGCAGCCTGAGACTAGCGGGGGAGCTCCAAGAGACCCAGTACTTC. The whole variable domain, remainder taken from reference TRBV5-1 and TRBJ2-5, is KAGVTQTPRYLIKTRGQQVTLSCSPISGHRSVSWYQQTPGQGLQFLFEYFSETQRNKGNFPGRFSGRQFSNSRSEMNVSTLELGDSALYLCASSLRLAGELQETQYFGPGTRLLVL.

The chain links TRBV29-1 to TRBJ2-3; 10 nucleotides match TRBD2. V lost 4 bases, J lost 0 bases, and 10 bases stayed unmatched. Germline V gene data show CDR1 as SQVTM and CDR2 as ANQGSEA. The CDR3 has 17 residues. CDR3 protein: CSVGRTSGVTSTDTQYF. In nucleotides, the CDR3 is TGCAGCGTTGGGCGAACTAGCGGGGTGACTAGCACAGATACGCAGTATTTT.

J is TRBJ1-2 and V is TRBV5-6; unclear D gene. With 6 bases removed from V and 2 bases from J, the gap between germline ends came to 14 bases. Germline V gene sequence: CDR1 SGHDT, CDR2 YYEEEE. The CDR3 is 14 amino acids. CDR3 in amino acids: CASTLGDGNYGYTF. The CDR3 DNA sequence: TGTGCCAGCACCCTCGGGGATGGGAACTATGGCTACACCTTC. The variable domain in full, completed from reference TRBV5-6 and TRBJ1-2, reads DAGVTQSPTHLIKTRGQQVTLRCSPKSGHDTVSWYQQALGQGPQFIFQYYEEEERQRGNFPDRFSGHQFPNYSSELNVNALLLGDSALYLCASTLGDGNYGYTFGSGTRLTVV.

V is TRBV6-5 and J is TRBJ1-5, with a weak D call TRBD1 (5 bases). CDR1 is MNHEY, CDR2 SVGAGI, per germline. The CDR3 has 14 amino acids. V was cut by 8 bases and J by 1 base, with 12 bases left in between. The CDR3 DNA reads as TGTGCCAGCTTTGACAGCTTCAGCAATCAGCCCCAGCATTTT. It codes for CASFDSFSNQPQHF.

The rearrangement uses TRBV6-4 and TRBJ1-1; 7 bases are a match to TRBD1. The CDR3 spans 13 residues. CDR1 and CDR2 (germline): MRHNA, SNTAGT. Losses at the gene ends were 6 bases for V and 3 bases for J; bases not matched to a gene: 4. The CDR3 DNA sequence: TGTGCCAGCAGGAAGACAGGGTACACTGAAGCTTTCTTT. It is translated as CASRKTGYTEAFF.

The J gene is TRBJ2-2, the V gene TRBV24-1; D remains unclear. Germline V gene lookup returns CDR1 KGHDR and CDR2 SFDVKD. CDR3 length: 10 residues. The V gene lost 12 bases and the J gene lost 6 bases, with 7 bases spanning the gap. For the CDR3, the DNA is TGTGCCCTAAGCCCCGGGGAGCTGTTTTTT. This encodes CALSPGELFF.

This sequence joins TRBV4-1 and TRBJ2-1, with D perhaps matching TRBD2 (6 bases). CDR1 MGHRA and CDR2 YSYEKL come from the germline V gene. V gave up 0 bases and J gave up 8 bases, with 11 bases separating them. The length of the CDR3 is 14 residues. CDR3 in amino acids: CASSQDSSGDEQFF. The CDR3 coding sequence is TGCGCCAGCAGCCAAGATAGCTCGGGGGATGAGCAGTTCTTC.